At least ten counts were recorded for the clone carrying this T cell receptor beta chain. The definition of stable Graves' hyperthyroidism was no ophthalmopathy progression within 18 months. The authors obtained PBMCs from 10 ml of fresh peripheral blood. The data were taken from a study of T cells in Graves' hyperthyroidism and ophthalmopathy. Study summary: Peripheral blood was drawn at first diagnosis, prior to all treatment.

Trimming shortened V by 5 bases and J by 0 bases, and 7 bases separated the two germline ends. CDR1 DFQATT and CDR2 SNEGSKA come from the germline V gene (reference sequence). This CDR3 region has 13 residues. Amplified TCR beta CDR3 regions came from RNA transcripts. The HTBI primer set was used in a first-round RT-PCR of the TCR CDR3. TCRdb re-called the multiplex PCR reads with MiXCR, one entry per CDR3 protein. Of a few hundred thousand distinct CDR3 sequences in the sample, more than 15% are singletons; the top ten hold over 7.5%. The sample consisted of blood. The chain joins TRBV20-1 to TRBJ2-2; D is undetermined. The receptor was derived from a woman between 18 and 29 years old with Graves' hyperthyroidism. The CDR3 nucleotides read TGCAGTGCTGGCAGTACGAACACCGGGGAGCTGTTTTTT. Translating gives CSAGSTNTGELFF.